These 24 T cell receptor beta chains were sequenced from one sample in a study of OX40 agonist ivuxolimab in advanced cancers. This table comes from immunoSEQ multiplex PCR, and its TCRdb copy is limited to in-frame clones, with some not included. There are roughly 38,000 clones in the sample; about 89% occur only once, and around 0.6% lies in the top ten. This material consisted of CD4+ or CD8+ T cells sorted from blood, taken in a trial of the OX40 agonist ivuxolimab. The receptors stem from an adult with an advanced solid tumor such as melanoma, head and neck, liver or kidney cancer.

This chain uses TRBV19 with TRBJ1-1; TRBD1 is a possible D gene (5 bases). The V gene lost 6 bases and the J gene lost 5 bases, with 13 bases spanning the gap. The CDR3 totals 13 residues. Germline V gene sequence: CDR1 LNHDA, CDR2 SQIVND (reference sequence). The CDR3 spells CASSMGGRTEAFF. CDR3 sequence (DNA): TGTGCCAGTAGCATGGGGGGAAGGACTGAAGCTTTCTTT.

CDR3 nucleotides: TGTGCCAGCACCCCAGGACGCAACACTGAAGCTTTCTTT. Its protein product is CASTPGRNTEAFF. V is TRBV6-6 and J is TRBJ1-1, with unresolved D. V lost 7 bases, J lost 2 bases, and 11 bases lay in between. Germline CDR1 is MNHNY and CDR2 is SVGAGI (reference sequence). CDR3 length: 13 amino acids.

The CDR3 bases are TGTGCCAGCAGCCGCGGGGAGCATGGATCCCATCAGCCCCAGCATTTT. It is translated as CASSRGEHGSHQPQHF. The J gene is TRBJ1-5, the V gene TRBV11-3, with D unclear. Germline values: CDR1 SGHNT, CDR2 YENEEA. The CDR3 sequence is 16 residues long. Trimming took 5 bases from V and 5 from J, leaving 19 bases between them.

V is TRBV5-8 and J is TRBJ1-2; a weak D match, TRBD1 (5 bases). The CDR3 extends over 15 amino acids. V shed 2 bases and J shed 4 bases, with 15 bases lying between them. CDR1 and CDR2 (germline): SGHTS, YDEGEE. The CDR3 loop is CASSLYRDGLYGYTF. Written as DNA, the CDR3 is TGTGCCAGCAGCTTATATAGGGACGGACTCTATGGCTACACCTTC.

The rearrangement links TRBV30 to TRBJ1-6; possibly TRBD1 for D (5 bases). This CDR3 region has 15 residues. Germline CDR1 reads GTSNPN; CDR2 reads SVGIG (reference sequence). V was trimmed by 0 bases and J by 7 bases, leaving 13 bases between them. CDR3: CAWSVGGRGNSPLHF. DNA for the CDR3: TGTGCCTGGAGTGTTGGCGGTCGGGGGAATTCACCCCTCCACTTT.

CDR3 DNA sequence: TGTGCCAGCAGCTTGCGGGGCGGCAGCTCTGGAAACACCATATATTTT. Translated, it gives CASSLRGGSSGNTIYF. The rearrangement links TRBV5-5 to TRBJ1-3; possibly TRBD1 for D (5 bases). CDR1 SGHKS and CDR2 YYEKEE come from the germline V gene (reference sequence). There are 16 residues in the CDR3. Trimming cost V 1 base and J 0 bases, with 11 bases left between them.

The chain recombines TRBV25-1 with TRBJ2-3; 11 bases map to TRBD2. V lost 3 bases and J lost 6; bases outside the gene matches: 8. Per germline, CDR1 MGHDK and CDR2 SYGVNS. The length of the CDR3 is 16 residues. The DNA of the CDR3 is TGTGCCAGCAGTGAGGGTAGCGGGGGGGCCTCGGATACGCAGTATTTT. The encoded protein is CASSEGSGGASDTQYF.

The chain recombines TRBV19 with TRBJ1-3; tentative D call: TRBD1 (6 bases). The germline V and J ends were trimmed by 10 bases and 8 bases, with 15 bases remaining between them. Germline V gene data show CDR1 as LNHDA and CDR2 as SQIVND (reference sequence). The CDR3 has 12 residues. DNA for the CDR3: TGTGCCACCACCCGAGGGGGTGACACCATATATTTT. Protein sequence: CATTRGGDTIYF. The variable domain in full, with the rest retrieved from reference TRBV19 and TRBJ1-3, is DGGITQSPKYLFRKEGQNVTLSCEQNLNHDAMYWYRQDPGQGLRLIYYSQIVNDFQKGDIAEGYSVSREKKESFPLTVTSAQKNPTAFYLCATTRGGDTIYFGEGSWLTVV.

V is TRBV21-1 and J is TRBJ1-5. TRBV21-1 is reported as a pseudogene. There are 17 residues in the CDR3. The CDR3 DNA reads TGTGCCAGCAACCCTGCGAGGGGGGGGGATAGCAATCAGCCCCAGCATTTT. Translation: CASNPARGGDSNQPQHF.

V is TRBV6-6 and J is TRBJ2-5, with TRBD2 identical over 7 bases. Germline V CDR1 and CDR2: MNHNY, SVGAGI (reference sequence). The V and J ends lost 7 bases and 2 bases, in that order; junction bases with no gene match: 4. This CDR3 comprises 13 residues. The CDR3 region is CASKGGDQETQYF. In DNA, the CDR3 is TGTGCCAGCAAGGGAGGGGATCAAGAGACCCAGTACTTC.

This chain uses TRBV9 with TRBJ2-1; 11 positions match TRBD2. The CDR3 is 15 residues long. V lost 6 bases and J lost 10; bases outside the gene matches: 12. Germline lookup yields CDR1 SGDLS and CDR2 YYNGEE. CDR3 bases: TGTGCCAGCAACCCGACGGGGCTAGCGGGGGGAGAGCAGTTCTTC. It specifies CASNPTGLAGGEQFF. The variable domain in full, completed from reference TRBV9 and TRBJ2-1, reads DSGVTQTPKHLITATGQRVTLRCSPRSGDLSVYWYQQSLDQGLQFLIQYYNGEERAKGNILERFSAQQFPDLHSELNLSSLELGDSALYFCASNPTGLAGGEQFFGPGTRLTVL.

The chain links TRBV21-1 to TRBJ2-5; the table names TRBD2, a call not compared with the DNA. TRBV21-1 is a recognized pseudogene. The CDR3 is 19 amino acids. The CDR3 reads CASSKEWAVGGLYQETQYF. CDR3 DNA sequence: TGTGCCAGCAGCAAAGAATGGGCAGTAGGAGGATTGTACCAAGAGACCCAGTACTTC.

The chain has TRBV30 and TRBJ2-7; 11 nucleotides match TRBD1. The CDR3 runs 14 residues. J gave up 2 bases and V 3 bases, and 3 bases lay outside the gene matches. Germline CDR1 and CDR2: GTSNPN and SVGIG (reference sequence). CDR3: CAWSTGQGAYEQYF. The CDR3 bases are TGTGCCTGGAGCACGGGACAGGGGGCCTACGAGCAGTACTTC.

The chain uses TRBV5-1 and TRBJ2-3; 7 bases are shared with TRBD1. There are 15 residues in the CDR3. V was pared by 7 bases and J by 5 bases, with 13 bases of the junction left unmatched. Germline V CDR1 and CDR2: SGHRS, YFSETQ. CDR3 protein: CASSPVPGQIDTQYF. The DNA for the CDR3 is TGCGCCAGCTCCCCTGTCCCGGGACAGATAGATACGCAGTATTTT.

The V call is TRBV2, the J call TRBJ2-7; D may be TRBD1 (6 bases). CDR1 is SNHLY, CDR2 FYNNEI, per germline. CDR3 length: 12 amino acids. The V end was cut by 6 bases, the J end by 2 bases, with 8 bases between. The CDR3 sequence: CASRGAAYEQYF. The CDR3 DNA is TGTGCCAGCAGGGGGGCTGCCTACGAGCAGTACTTC.

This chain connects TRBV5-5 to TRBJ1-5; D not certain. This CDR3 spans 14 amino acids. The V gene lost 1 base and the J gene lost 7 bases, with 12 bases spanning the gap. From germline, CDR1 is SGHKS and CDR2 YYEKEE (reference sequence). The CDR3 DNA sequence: TGTGCCAGCAGCTTGAACAGCCACCGGCAGCCCCAGCATTTT. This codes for CASSLNSHRQPQHF. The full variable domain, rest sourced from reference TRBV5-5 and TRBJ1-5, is DAGVTQSPTHLIKTRGQQVTLRCSPISGHKSVSWYQQVLGQGPQFIFQYYEKEERGRGNFPDRFSARQFPNYSSELNVNALLLGDSALYLCASSLNSHRQPQHFGDGTRLSIL.

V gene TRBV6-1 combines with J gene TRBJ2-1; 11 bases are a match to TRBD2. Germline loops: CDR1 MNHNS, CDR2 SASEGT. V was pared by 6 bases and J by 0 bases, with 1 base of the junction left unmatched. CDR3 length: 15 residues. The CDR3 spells CASRLAGASYNEQFF. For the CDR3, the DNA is TGTGCCAGCAGACTAGCGGGGGCCTCCTACAATGAGCAGTTCTTC.

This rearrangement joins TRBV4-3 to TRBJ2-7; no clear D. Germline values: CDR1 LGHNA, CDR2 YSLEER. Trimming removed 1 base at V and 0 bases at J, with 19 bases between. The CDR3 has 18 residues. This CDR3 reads CASSQGWAGNEISYEQYF. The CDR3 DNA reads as TGCGCCAGCAGCCAAGGGTGGGCAGGTAATGAGATCTCCTACGAGCAGTACTTC.

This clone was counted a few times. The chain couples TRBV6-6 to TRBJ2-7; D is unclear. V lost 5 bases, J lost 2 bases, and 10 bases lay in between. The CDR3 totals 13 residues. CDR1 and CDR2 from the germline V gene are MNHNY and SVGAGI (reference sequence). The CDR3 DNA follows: TGTGCCAGCAGTATACCCCCGACCTACGAGCAGTACTTC. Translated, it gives CASSIPPTYEQYF.

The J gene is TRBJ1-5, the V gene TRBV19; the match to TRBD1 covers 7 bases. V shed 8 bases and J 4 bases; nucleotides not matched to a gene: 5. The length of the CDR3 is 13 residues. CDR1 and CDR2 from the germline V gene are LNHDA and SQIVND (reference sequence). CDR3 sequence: CASESGGNQPQHF. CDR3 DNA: TGTGCCAGTGAATCAGGGGGGAATCAGCCCCAGCATTTT.

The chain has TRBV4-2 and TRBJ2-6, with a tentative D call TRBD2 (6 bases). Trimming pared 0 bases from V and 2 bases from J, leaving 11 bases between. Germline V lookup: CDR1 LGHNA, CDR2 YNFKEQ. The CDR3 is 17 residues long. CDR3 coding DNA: TGTGCCAGCAGCCAAGATACGGGGGTCGCTGGGGCCAACGTCCTGACTTTC. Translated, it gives CASSQDTGVAGANVLTF.

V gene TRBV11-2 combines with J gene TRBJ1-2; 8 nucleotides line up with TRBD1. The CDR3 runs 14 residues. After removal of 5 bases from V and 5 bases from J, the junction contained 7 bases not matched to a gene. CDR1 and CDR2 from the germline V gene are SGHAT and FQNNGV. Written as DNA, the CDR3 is TGTGCCAGCAGCGTAACAGGGGGTGGGTATGGCTACACCTTC. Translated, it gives CASSVTGGGYGYTF.

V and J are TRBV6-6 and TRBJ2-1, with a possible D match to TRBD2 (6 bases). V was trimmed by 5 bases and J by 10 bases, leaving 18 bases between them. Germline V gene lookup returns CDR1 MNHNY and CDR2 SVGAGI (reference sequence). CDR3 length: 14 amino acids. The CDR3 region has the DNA TGTGCCAGCAGTCTCCCGGGAGCAGCAATCGAGCAGTTCTTC. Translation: CASSLPGAAIEQFF.

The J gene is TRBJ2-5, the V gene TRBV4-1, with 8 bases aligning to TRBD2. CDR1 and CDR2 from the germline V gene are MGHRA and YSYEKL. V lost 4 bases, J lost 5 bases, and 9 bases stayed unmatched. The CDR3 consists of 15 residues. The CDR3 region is CASSPAAGGPETQYF. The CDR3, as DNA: TGCGCCAGCAGCCCCGCGGCGGGGGGCCCGGAGACCCAGTACTTC.